Given below is one T cell receptor (beta chain) in context. Its antigen is currently unknown. This sample stems from a study of Ad26.COV2.S vaccination and SARS-CoV-2 variants. Whole-study context: Each vaccinee took Ad26.COV2.S intramuscularly, once or twice 56 days apart.

Notes on the study in general: Spike-specific TCR breadth in vaccine recipients exceeded that seen in placebo recipients. Breadth of non-spike TCRs did not differ between vaccinees and placebo recipients.

Specified treatment: roughly 19 received Ad26.COV2.S at low or high dose, single or two shots; several received placebo; per-sample allocation not given. On day 63 after the first injection, vaccine and placebo recipients gave samples. Clones were read by immunoSEQ multiplex PCR, and TCRdb kept only the in-frame ones, dropping some. The data contain 300,000 to 350,000 clones, less than 90% of them singletons. Sequenced material: peripheral blood, taken in a trial of Ad26.COV2.S vaccine versus placebo. The TCR sequence derives from a person between 18 and 59 years old who received the Ad26.COV2.S COVID-19 vaccine or a placebo.

CDR3 in amino acids: CSVRTGGNTGELFF. For the CDR3, the DNA is TGCAGCGTTCGAACAGGGGGGAACACCGGGGAGCTGTTTTTT. The genes are TRBV29-1 and TRBJ2-2, with 8 bases lining up with TRBD1. The CDR3 has 14 residues. J was trimmed by 1 base and V by 5 bases; bases with no gene match: 3. Per germline, CDR1 SQVTM and CDR2 ANQGSEA.